This TCR beta chain was captured in a study of shared clonotypes between healthy human individuals. The repertoire was sequenced with immunoSEQ multiplex PCR; TCRdb's copy has only in-frame clones and lacks some. The sample lists around 1.4 million clones, 98% occurring once. J gave up 1 base and V 4 bases, and 4 bases lay outside the gene matches. The CDR3 has 14 amino acids. The germline V gene has CDR1 MGHDK and CDR2 SYGVNS. V is TRBV25-1 and J is TRBJ2-7; 7 positions match TRBD2. The material sequenced was naive CD4+ T cells sorted from blood. Subset given: CD45RA+ positively selected. This clonotype was obtained from a man aged 25-45 years in good health. In nucleotides, the CDR3 is TGTGCCAGCAGTGTAGGCGGGAGTTCCTACGAGCAGTACTTC. This translates into CASSVGGSSYEQYF.